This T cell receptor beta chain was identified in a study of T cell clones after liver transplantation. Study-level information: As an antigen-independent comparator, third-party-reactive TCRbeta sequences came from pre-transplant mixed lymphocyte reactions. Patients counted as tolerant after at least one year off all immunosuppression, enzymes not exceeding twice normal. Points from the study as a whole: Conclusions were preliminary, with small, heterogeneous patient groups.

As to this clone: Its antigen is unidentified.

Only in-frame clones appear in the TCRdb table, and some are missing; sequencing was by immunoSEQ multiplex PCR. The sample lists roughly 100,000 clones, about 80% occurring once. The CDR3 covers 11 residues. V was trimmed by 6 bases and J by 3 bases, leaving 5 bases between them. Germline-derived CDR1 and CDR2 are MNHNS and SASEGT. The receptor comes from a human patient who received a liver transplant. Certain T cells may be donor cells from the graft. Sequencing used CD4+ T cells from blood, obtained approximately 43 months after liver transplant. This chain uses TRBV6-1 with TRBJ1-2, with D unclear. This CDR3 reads CASRADYGYTF. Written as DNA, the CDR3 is TGTGCCAGCAGGGCAGACTATGGCTACACCTTC.